One T cell receptor (beta chain) is described in this entry. Its antigen is unknown. This sample was taken from a study of identical twins. General observations from the study: The abundant beta clonotypes from cord blood had fewer insertions, and memory repertoires had none of this.

TCRdb ran MiXCR on the 5' RACE reads and lists one entry per CDR3 protein. The data show 1.5 million to 2 million distinct CDR3 sequences, roughly 35% seen once. Germline CDR1 DFQATT, CDR2 SNEGSKA (reference sequence). With 6 bases clipped from V and 0 bases from J, the junction kept 7 bases outside the gene matches. The CDR3 is 15 amino acids. The J gene is TRBJ1-5, the V gene TRBV20-1; 8 nucleotides line up with TRBD1. The clonotype was recovered from a newborn girl in good health. Material for sequencing was cord blood. This CDR3 reads CSAIRTGYSNQPQHF. Here the CDR3 DNA reads TGCAGTGCAATCCGGACAGGGTATAGCAATCAGCCCCAGCATTTT.